This T cell receptor (beta chain) was identified during a study of blood T cell repertoires in COVID-19. About the research overall: In each case, the material was cDNA or gDNA derived from T cells, B-cell-depleted T cells, or PBMCs.

This CDR3 has 14 amino acids. V lost 5 bases, J lost 5 bases, and 15 bases lay in between. Germline CDR1 and CDR2: MDHEN and SYDVKM. Clones were sequenced by immunoSEQ multiplex PCR, and TCRdb holds only the in-frame ones, with some missing. The table has over 130,000 clones, more than 65% seen once; the top ten hold 4%. The rearrangement uses TRBV28 and TRBJ1-1, with D perhaps matching TRBD1 (6 bases). The TCR sequence derives from a woman aged 55-69 years with acute or convalescent COVID-19. Sequenced sample: peripheral blood. The CDR3, as DNA: TGTGCCAGCAGTATACAGGGAGGGGGGACTGAAGCTTTCTTT. This sequence encodes CASSIQGGGTEAFF. The variable domain in full, with the rest retrieved from reference TRBV28 and TRBJ1-1, is DVKVTQSSRYLVKRTGEKVFLECVQDMDHENMFWYRQDPGLGLRLIYFSYDVKMKEKGDIPEGYSVSREKKERFSLILESASTNQTSMYLCASSIQGGGTEAFFGQGTRLTVV.